The sequence of this T cell receptor (beta chain) was determined in a study of T cell repertoires in cytomegalovirus infection. The overall study: Well-studied HLA-B-restricted CMV epitopes were used in the study alongside recently identified HLA-C-restricted ones. TCR beta signatures that were public indicated CMV infection and matching HLA type.

In its sample, this clonotype was seen once. Its specificity is not known. Study-wide results and limits: The response measured ex vivo was dominated by TCR beta clonotypes (HLA-C-restricted and CMV-specific).

TCRdb reanalysed the reads using MiXCR and keeps one entry per CDR3 protein. The sample includes about 480,000 distinct CDR3 sequences, 25% to 35% of them seen just once. Trimming took 6 bases from V and 5 from J, leaving 13 bases between them. CDR1 and CDR2 from the germline V gene are DFQATT and SNEGSKA (reference sequence). CDR3 length: 12 amino acids. The specimen comprised cultured PBMCs, sampled from culture after CMV antigen stimulation. The receptor was derived from a human donor in good health (CMV status not recorded). Some clones in this sample may be carry-over from other donors' samples. This chain links TRBV20-1 with TRBJ2-5, with unresolved D. Here the CDR3 DNA reads TGCAGTGCCATACAGAGGCGGGAGACCCAGTACTTC. This codes for CSAIQRRETQYF.